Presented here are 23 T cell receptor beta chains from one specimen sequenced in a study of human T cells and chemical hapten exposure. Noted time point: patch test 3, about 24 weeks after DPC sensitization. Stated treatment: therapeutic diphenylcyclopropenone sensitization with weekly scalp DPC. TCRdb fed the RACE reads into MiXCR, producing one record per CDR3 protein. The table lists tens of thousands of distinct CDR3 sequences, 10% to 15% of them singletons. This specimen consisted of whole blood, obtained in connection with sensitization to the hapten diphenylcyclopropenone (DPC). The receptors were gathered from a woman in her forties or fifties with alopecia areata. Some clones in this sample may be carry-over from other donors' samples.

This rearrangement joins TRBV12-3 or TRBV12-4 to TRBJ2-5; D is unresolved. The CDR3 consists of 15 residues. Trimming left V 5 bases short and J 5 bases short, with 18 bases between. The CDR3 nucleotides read TGTGCCAGCAGTACCCGCGCCACCAGGCCGGAGACCCAGTACTTC. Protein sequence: CASSTRATRPETQYF.

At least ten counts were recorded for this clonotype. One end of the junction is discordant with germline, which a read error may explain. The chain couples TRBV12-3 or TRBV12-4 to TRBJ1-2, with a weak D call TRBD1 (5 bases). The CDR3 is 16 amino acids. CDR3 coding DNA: TGTGCCAGCAGGTTAGGGGTCTCTTCGGGGATGGATGGCTACACCTTC. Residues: CASRLGVSSGMDGYTF.

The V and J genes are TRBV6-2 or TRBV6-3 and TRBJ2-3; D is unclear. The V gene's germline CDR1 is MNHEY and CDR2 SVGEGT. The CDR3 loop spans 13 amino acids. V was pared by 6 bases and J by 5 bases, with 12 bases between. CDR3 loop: CASSILRRDTQYF. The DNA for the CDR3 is TGTGCCAGCAGCATCCTAAGAAGAGATACGCAGTATTTT.

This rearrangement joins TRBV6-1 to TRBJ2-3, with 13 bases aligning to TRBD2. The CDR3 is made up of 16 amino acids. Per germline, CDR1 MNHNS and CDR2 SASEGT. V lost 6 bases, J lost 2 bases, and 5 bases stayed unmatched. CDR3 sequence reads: CASRRGLAGTTDTQYF. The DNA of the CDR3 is TGTGCCAGCAGGAGGGGACTAGCGGGGACCACAGATACGCAGTATTTT.

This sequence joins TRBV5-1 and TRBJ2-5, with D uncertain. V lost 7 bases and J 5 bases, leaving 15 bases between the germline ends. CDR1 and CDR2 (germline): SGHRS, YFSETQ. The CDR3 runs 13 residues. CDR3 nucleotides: TGCGCCAGCTGCCTGGGAAGTCTCGAGACCCAGTACTTC. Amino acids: CASCLGSLETQYF.

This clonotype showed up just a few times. CDR3 amino acids: CASSLMAGDPRQYF. The CDR3 DNA is TGTGCCAGCAGCTTAATGGCGGGGGATCCCCGGCAGTACTTC. The genes are TRBV7-2 and TRBJ2-7, with TRBD2 matching 7 bases. Germline trimming cut 2 bases from V and 9 bases from J; bases unmatched to any gene: 10. The CDR3 runs to 14 residues. Germline CDR1 SGHTA, CDR2 FQGNSA.

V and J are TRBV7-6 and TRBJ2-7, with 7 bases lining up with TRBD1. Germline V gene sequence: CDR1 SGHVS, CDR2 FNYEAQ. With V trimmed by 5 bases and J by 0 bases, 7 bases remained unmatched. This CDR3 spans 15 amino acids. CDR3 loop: CASSRQGPFSYEQYF. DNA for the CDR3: TGTGCCAGCAGCCGACAGGGACCCTTCTCCTACGAGCAGTACTTC. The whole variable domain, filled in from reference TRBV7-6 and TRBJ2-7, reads GAGVSQSPRYKVTKRGQDVALRCDPISGHVSLYWYRQALGQGPEFLTYFNYEAQQDKSGLPNDRFSAERPEGSISTLTIQRTEQRDSAMYRCASSRQGPFSYEQYFGPGTRLTVT.

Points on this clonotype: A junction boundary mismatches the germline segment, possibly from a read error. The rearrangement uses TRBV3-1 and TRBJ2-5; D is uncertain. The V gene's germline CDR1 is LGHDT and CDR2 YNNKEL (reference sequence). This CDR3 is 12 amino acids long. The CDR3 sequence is CASSQGKALNAF. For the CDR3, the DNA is TGTGCCAGCAGCCAAGGGAAAGCGCTCAACGCCTTC.

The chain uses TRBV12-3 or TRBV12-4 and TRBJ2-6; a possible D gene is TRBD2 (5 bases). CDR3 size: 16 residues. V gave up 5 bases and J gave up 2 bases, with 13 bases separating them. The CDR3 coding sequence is TGTGCCAGCAGTCCGATCGGGGTAACTGGGGCCAACGTCCTGACTTTC. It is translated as CASSPIGVTGANVLTF.

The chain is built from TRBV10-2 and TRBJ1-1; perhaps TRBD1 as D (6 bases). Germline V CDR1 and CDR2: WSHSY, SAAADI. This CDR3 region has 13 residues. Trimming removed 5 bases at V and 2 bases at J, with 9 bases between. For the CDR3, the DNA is TGCGCCAGCAGTTGGGACATCAACACTGAAGCTTTCTTT. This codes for CASSWDINTEAFF.

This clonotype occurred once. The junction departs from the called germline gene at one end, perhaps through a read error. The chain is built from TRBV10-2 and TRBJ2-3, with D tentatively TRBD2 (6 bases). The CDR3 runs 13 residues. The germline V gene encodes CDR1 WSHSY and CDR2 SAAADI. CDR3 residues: CDSSGRDPDTQYF. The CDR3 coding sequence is TGCGACAGCAGTGGGCGGGACCCAGATACGCAGTATTTT.

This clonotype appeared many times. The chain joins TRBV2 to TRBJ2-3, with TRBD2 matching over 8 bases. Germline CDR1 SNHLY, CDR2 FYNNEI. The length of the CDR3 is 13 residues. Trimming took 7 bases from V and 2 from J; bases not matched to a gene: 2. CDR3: CASISGTTDTQYF. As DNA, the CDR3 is TGTGCCAGCATTAGCGGGACCACAGATACGCAGTATTTT.

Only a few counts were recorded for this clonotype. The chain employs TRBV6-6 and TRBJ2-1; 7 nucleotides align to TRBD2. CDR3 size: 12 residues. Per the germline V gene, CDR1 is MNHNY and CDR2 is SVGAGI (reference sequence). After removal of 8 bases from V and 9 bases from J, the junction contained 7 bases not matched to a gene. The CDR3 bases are TGTGCCAGCGCGGGAGTAAGTGTTGAGCAGTTCTTC. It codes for CASAGVSVEQFF.

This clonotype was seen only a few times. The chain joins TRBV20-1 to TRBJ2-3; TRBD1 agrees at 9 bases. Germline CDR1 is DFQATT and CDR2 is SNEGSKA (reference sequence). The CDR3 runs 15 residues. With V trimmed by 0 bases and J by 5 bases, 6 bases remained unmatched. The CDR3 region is CSARDLGQGLDTQYF. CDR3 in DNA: TGCAGTGCTAGAGATCTCGGACAGGGGTTAGATACGCAGTATTTT.

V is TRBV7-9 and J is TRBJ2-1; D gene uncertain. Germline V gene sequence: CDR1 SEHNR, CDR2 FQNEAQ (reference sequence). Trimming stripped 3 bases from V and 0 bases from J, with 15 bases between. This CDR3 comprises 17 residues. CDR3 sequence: CASSFRPNMSSYNEQFF. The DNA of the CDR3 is TGTGCCAGCAGCTTTCGTCCGAATATGAGCTCCTACAATGAGCAGTTCTTC. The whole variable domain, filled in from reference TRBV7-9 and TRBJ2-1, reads DTGVSQNPRHKITKRGQNVTFRCDPISEHNRLYWYRQTLGQGPEFLTYFQNEAQLEKSRLLSDRFSAERPKGSFSTLEIQRTEQGDSAMYLCASSFRPNMSSYNEQFFGPGTRLTVL.

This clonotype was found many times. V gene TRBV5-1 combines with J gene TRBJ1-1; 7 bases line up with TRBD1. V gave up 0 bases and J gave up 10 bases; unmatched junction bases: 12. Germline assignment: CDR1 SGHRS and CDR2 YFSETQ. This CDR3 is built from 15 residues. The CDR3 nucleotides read TGCGCCAGCAGCTTGGACAGGGGCCCCGGCCTGGGAGCTTTCTTT. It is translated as CASSLDRGPGLGAFF.

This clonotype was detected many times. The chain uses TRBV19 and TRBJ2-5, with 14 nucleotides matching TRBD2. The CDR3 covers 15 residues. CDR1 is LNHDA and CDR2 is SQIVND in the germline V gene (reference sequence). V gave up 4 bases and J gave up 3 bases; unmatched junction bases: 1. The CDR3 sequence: CASSRGLAGEETQYF. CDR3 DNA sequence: TGTGCCAGTAGTAGGGGACTAGCGGGAGAAGAGACCCAGTACTTC.

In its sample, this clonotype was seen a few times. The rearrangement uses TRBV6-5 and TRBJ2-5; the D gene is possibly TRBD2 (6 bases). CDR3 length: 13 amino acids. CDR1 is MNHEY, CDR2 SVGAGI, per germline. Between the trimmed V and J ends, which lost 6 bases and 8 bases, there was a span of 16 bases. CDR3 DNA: TGTGCCAGCAGGCCGACTAGAAGCAACACCCAGTACTTC. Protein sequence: CASRPTRSNTQYF.

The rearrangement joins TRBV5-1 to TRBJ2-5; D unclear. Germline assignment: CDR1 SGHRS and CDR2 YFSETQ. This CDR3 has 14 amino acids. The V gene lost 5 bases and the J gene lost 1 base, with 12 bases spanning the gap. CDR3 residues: CASRLFESQETQYF. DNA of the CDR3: TGCGCCAGCAGATTGTTCGAATCCCAAGAGACCCAGTACTTC.

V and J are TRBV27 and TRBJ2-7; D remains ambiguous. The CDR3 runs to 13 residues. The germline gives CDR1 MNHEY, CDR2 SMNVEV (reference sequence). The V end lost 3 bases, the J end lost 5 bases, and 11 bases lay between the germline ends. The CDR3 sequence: CASSFGPFNEQYF. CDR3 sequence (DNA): TGTGCCAGCAGTTTTGGTCCCTTTAACGAGCAGTACTTC.

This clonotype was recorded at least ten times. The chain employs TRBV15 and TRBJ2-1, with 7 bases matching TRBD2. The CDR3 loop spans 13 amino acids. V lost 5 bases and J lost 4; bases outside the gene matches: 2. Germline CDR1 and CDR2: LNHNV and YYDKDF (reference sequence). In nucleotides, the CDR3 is TGTGCCACCAGCGGGACTACTTACAATGAGCAGTTCTTC. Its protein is CATSGTTYNEQFF.

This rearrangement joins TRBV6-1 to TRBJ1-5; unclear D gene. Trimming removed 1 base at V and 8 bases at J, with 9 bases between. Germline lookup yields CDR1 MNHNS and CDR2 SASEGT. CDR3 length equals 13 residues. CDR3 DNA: TGTGCCAGCAGTGAAGGGGTAGAGAAGCCCCAGCATTTT. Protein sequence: CASSEGVEKPQHF.

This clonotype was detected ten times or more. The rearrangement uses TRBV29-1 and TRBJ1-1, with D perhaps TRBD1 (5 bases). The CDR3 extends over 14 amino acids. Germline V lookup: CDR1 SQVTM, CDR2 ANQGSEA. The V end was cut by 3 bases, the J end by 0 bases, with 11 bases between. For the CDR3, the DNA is TGCAGCGTTGAGCGGACACGCGTGAACACTGAAGCTTTCTTT. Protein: CSVERTRVNTEAFF.